A selection of T cell receptor beta chains follows, all from one sample in a study of identical twins. Via MiXCR, TCRdb re-called the 5' RACE reads, giving one row per CDR3 protein. The data contain about 900,000 distinct CDR3 sequences, approximately 13% of them singletons. The same specimen was also included in a second study, on yellow fever vaccine responses in identical twins.

Sequencing was carried out using PBMCs. Receptors were obtained from a woman aged 18-29 years in good health. CDR3s include the opening cysteine and the closing phenylalanine or tryptophan. Expanded clones get a size class; other rows say once, few or many, or leave the size out.

clone_size j_call v_call cdr3_aa
. TRBJ1-2 TRBV3-1 CASSPGNSVGYGYTF
many TRBJ2-3 TRBV7-2 CASGRKYGTDTQYF
. TRBJ1-4 TRBV19 CASSNRFPTNEKLFF
. TRBJ2-5 TRBV7-9 CASSLAPGLNQETQYF
few TRBJ1-3 TRBV5-6 CASTSPSSRNTIYF
. TRBJ1-2 TRBV7-8 CASSFDGLGLSDGYTF
few TRBJ2-7 TRBV7-9 CASSLGSSGLYEQYF
. TRBJ2-4 TRBV12-3/TRBV12-4 CASSLEFGTGAREAKNIQYF
few TRBJ2-2 TRBV7-9 CASSLLTGYAGELFF
. TRBJ1-1 TRBV6-1 CASSGAGGRNTEAFF
. TRBJ2-2 TRBV28 CASRLAGTEPGELFF
many TRBJ1-3 TRBV14 CASSHTLPGQGNSGNTIYF
many TRBJ2-3 TRBV5-1 CASSPGLAGRPDTQYF
. TRBJ2-3 TRBV28 CASSFSSTYTDTQYF
many TRBJ1-1 TRBV7-3 CASSLETTGRTEAFF
. TRBJ2-7 TRBV6-5 CASSYGSGGKYEQYF
few TRBJ2-1 TRBV12-3/TRBV12-4 CASKVGRRDGYNEQFF
few TRBJ2-6 TRBV10-3 CAISDGRGLAGVSGANVLTF
. TRBJ2-1 TRBV9 CASSLGLALNEQFF
. TRBJ2-3 TRBV4-1 CASRQADGVTDTQYF
. TRBJ2-2 TRBV10-3 CAISRDRDTGELFF
. TRBJ1-3 TRBV19 CASSTREDSGNTIYF
few TRBJ2-5 TRBV6-5 CASSYSRQGAIETQYF
many TRBJ1-1 TRBV20-1 CSARAPSGDVTEAFF
. TRBJ2-7 TRBV14 CASSQGQGFFKTYEQYF
few TRBJ2-2 TRBV5-1 CASTWLAGSNTGELFF
few TRBJ2-2 TRBV5-1 CASSLAGTLRNTGELFF
few TRBJ1-1 TRBV9 CASSVSPMNTEAFF
many TRBJ1-5 TRBV3-1 CASSQAGRQGGNQPQHF
few TRBJ1-4 TRBV11-2 CASSLVGNVEAEKLFF
few TRBJ2-1 TRBV4-1 CASSQDRTSNEQFF
few TRBJ2-3 TRBV12-3/TRBV12-4 CASSLALRGGVTQYF
. TRBJ2-2 TRBV12-3/TRBV12-4 CASSLVLAGGPAGELFF
. TRBJ2-7 TRBV20-1 CSALPKGRVYEQYF
few TRBJ2-7 TRBV7-2 CASSLEAGGGYEQYF
. TRBJ2-1 TRBV4-1 CASSTKIGTDPEQFF
. TRBJ1-1 TRBV28 CASSSPGEAFF
few TRBJ2-7 TRBV10-3 CAISDRETHGEQYF
. TRBJ2-1 TRBV20-1 CSAQTGSSYNEQFF
many TRBJ2-7 TRBV7-2 CASSLMGERASYEQYF
. TRBJ2-5 TRBV5-1 CASSLVRGGLQETQYF
few TRBJ2-7 TRBV12-3/TRBV12-4 CASKSGRDHEQYF
few TRBJ2-3 TRBV10-3 CAISSSGNTDTQYF
few TRBJ2-7 TRBV3-1 CASSRNVEQYF
. TRBJ1-5 TRBV10-2 CASSDGGRGNQPQHF
few TRBJ1-1 TRBV5-6 CASSFRQARRNTEAFF
many TRBJ1-2 TRBV2 CASSGGRAIYGYTF